The 4 T cell receptor beta chains reported below all come from one sample, sequenced in a study of blood T cell repertoires in COVID-19. The data were produced by immunoSEQ multiplex PCR, yet TCRdb's version contains in-frame clones alone and is incomplete. Here the sample spans 200,000 to 300,000 clones, 85% to 90% being singletons. The source material was peripheral blood. These receptors were taken from a woman aged 70-85 years with active or convalescent COVID-19.

This chain uses TRBV15 with TRBJ2-3; tentative D call: TRBD1 (6 bases). The CDR3 has 13 amino acids. The V end lost 0 bases, the J end lost 10 bases, and 11 bases lay between the germline ends. CDR1 and CDR2 from the germline V gene are LNHNV and YYDKDF (reference sequence). In DNA, the CDR3 is TGTGCCACCAGCAGAGATCGACAGGCGGCGCAGTATTTT. Protein product: CATSRDRQAAQYF.

This clone was seen only a few times. This rearrangement joins TRBV10-3 to TRBJ1-1, with 7 bases fitting TRBD1. Trimming removed 6 bases from V and 5 bases from J; junction bases left unmatched: 12. This CDR3 is built from 15 residues. Germline values: CDR1 ENHRY, CDR2 SYGVKD. DNA for the CDR3: TGTGCCATCAGGGCCCAGGGGGATAGTGAAACTGAAGCTTTCTTT. Residues: CAIRAQGDSETEAFF.

The chain's CDR3 is CASSPSATASGNTIYF. In DNA, the CDR3 is TGTGCCAGCAGCCCCAGCGCGACGGCCTCTGGAAACACCATATATTTT. The chain links TRBV5-5 to TRBJ1-3, with D uncertain. This CDR3 spans 16 amino acids. Deletions cut 4 bases from V and 0 bases from J, with 14 bases between. Germline assignment: CDR1 SGHKS and CDR2 YYEKEE (reference sequence).

J is TRBJ2-7 and V is TRBV7-6; TRBD1 matches at 7 bases. Germline CDR1 is SGHVS and CDR2 is FNYEAQ. The CDR3 consists of 14 residues. V trimming: 1 base; J trimming: 2 bases; junction bases outside the gene matches: 2. CDR3 protein: CASSLGTGAYEQYF. The CDR3, as DNA: TGTGCCAGCAGCTTAGGGACAGGAGCCTACGAGCAGTACTTC.